These 22 T cell receptor beta chains came from one sample sequenced in a study of cytotoxic CD8 clonotypes in ibrutinib-treated CLL. The table came from immunoSEQ multiplex PCR; TCRdb's copy has only in-frame clones and leaves some out. The sample lists under 300,000 clones, roughly 76% occurring once. This sample comprised PBMCs, obtained at disease progression, from a patient treated with ibrutinib. These TCRs come from a human donor with chronic lymphocytic leukemia.

The V call is TRBV10-3, the J call TRBJ2-1, with D uncertain. Germline V lookup: CDR1 ENHRY, CDR2 SYGVKD. With 0 bases removed from V and 7 bases from J, the gap between germline ends came to 7 bases. The CDR3 runs 13 residues. The CDR3 nucleotides are TGTGCCATCAGTGAGTCGACGGTGAATGAGCAGTTCTTC. Translation gives CAISESTVNEQFF.

The J gene is TRBJ1-5, the V gene TRBV6-1; D remains unclear. The V and J ends lost 3 bases and 2 bases respectively, with 5 bases between them. In germline, CDR1 is MNHNS, CDR2 SASEGT. The CDR3 runs 13 residues. In nucleotides, the CDR3 is TGTGCCAGCAGTGAGGAGGGCAATCAGCCCCAGCATTTT. Protein sequence: CASSEEGNQPQHF.

This chain joins TRBV7-9 and TRBJ2-2; TRBD1 or TRBD2 may be the D gene (5 bases each). The CDR3 contains 14 residues. CDR1 SEHNR and CDR2 FQNEAQ come from the germline V gene (reference sequence). Trimming pared 5 bases from V and 4 bases from J, leaving 11 bases between. CDR3 region: CASSGHGGTGELFF. Written as DNA, the CDR3 is TGTGCCAGCAGCGGACATGGGGGCACCGGGGAGCTGTTTTTT.

This clone has just one count. The chain has TRBV7-8 and TRBJ2-7; 8 bases are shared with TRBD1. The J segment lost 6 bases and the V segment lost 5 bases, leaving 9 bases of the junction unmatched. The CDR3 contains 14 residues. Per germline, CDR1 SGHVS and CDR2 FQNEAQ. DNA for the CDR3: TGTGCCAGCAGCACAAAACCACAGGGGGTCGAGCAGTACTTC. Translated: CASSTKPQGVEQYF.

The chain links TRBV4-1 to TRBJ2-1; weak D call: TRBD2 (6 bases). CDR3 size: 16 residues. Germline CDR1 and CDR2: MGHRA and YSYEKL. Trimming took 4 bases from V and 5 from J, leaving 18 bases between them. In DNA form, the CDR3 reads TGCGCCAGCAGCCGCGAGGGTGGGAGGACTAACAATGAGCAGTTCTTC. Translating it yields CASSREGGRTNNEQFF.

The chain joins TRBV18 to TRBJ1-4, with 7 bases matching TRBD1. The V gene end was trimmed by 6 bases and the J gene end by 5 bases; junction bases not matched to a gene: 12. Per the germline V gene, CDR1 is KGHSH and CDR2 is LQKENI. The CDR3 is 16 residues long. The CDR3 bases are TGTGCCAGCTCTCCTGACAGGGCGAACCCCAATGAAAAACTGTTTTTT. Translated: CASSPDRANPNEKLFF.

This rearrangement joins TRBV4-1 to TRBJ2-4; the D gene is possibly TRBD1 (6 bases). V shed 4 bases and J shed 8 bases, with 9 bases lying between them. CDR3 length: 12 residues. Germline loops: CDR1 MGHRA, CDR2 YSYEKL. CDR3 in amino acids: CASSLQGYIQYF. CDR3 bases: TGCGCCAGCAGCCTACAGGGTTACATTCAGTACTTC.

The chain uses TRBV6-1 and TRBJ1-2, with D hard to call. The length of the CDR3 is 16 residues. V lost 4 bases and J 5 bases, leaving 20 bases between the germline ends. CDR1 is MNHNS and CDR2 is SASEGT in the germline V gene. CDR3 protein: CASSAAMSAGYYGYTF. The CDR3 bases are TGTGCCAGCAGTGCCGCAATGTCCGCGGGTTATTATGGCTACACCTTC.

This clone was seen only a few times. The CDR3 is CSVHRGPGYGYTF. CDR3 coding DNA: TGCAGCGTCCACAGGGGGCCTGGCTATGGCTACACCTTC. The chain is built from TRBV29-1 and TRBJ1-2; TRBD1 agrees at 9 bases. CDR3 length equals 13 residues. Germline V gene sequence: CDR1 SQVTM, CDR2 ANQGSEA. The junction had 6 bases not matched to a gene; V was cut back by 6 bases and J by 4 bases.

The CDR3 loop reads CSVENRGITSTDTQYF. CDR3 in DNA: TGCAGCGTTGAAAATAGGGGCATTACCTCCACAGATACGCAGTATTTT. The chain uses TRBV29-1 and TRBJ2-3; D is perhaps TRBD1 (5 bases). The V gene's germline CDR1 is SQVTM and CDR2 ANQGSEA. The V end was cut by 2 bases, the J end by 2 bases, with 17 bases between. The CDR3 runs 16 residues.

The V and J genes are TRBV27 and TRBJ1-3, with TRBD1 identical over 7 bases. CDR1 MNHEY and CDR2 SMNVEV come from the germline V gene (reference sequence). CDR3 length equals 14 residues. Germline trimming cut 2 bases from V and 2 bases from J; bases unmatched to any gene: 0. The CDR3 here is CASSLRGPGNTIYF. CDR3 in DNA: TGTGCCAGCAGTTTAAGGGGGCCTGGAAACACCATATATTTT.

The rearrangement links TRBV6-6 to TRBJ2-7; no clear D. The CDR3 is made up of 15 amino acids. V was cut by 0 bases and J by 5 bases, with 14 bases left in between. Germline V gives CDR1 MNHNY, CDR2 SVGAGI (reference sequence). The CDR3 coding sequence is TGTGCCAGCAGTTACTCGGCCCCCGCAGGAGACGAGCAGTACTTC. It encodes CASSYSAPAGDEQYF.

V gene TRBV29-1 combines with J gene TRBJ1-2; 7 bases line up with TRBD1. The V gene's germline CDR1 is SQVTM and CDR2 ANQGSEA. V lost 4 bases and J lost 1; bases outside the gene matches: 6. The CDR3 contains 14 residues. CDR3 in DNA: TGCAGCGTTGTAGGTGGGGACAGTAACTATGGCTACACCTTC. Translation: CSVVGGDSNYGYTF.

This clone was counted only a few times. V and J are TRBV18 and TRBJ1-2; no definite D call. Between the trimmed V and J ends, which lost 3 bases and 5 bases, there was a span of 13 bases. Germline CDR1 reads KGHSH; CDR2 reads LQKENI. CDR3 length: 14 amino acids. The CDR3 protein is CASSPEADVYGYTF. The CDR3 DNA reads TGTGCCAGCTCACCTGAGGCAGACGTATATGGCTACACCTTC.

The V gene is TRBV6-5, the J gene TRBJ2-2; TRBD1 might be the D (5 bases). Trimming removed 2 bases at V and 6 bases at J, with 7 bases between. This CDR3 comprises 13 residues. Germline CDR1 MNHEY, CDR2 SVGAGI. This CDR3 reads CASSYGAAGELFF. The CDR3 bases are TGTGCCAGCAGTTACGGGGCAGCCGGGGAGCTGTTTTTT.

This clone was picked up a small number of times. The rearrangement joins TRBV2 to TRBJ2-7; D ambiguous. CDR3 length: 10 residues. Germline V gene lookup returns CDR1 SNHLY and CDR2 FYNNEI. Trimming took off 8 bases at V and 5 bases at J, with 7 bases between the two ends. This CDR3 is CASVGNEQYF. CDR3 nucleotides: TGTGCCAGCGTGGGGAACGAGCAGTACTTC.

The chain is built from TRBV18 and TRBJ2-3; 11 bases fit TRBD2. Germline-derived CDR1 and CDR2 are KGHSH and LQKENI. The CDR3 contains 16 residues. Unmatched junction bases numbered 8, after V lost 3 bases and J lost 6 bases. In DNA, the CDR3 is TGTGCCAGCTCACCTACGACTAGCGGGATAATGGATACGCAGTATTTT. This gives the protein CASSPTTSGIMDTQYF. The variable domain in full, with the rest retrieved from reference TRBV18 and TRBJ2-3, is NAGVMQNPRHLVRRRGQEARLRCSPMKGHSHVYWYRQLPEEGLKFMVYLQKENIIDESGMPKERFSAEFPKEGPSILRIQQVVRGDSAAYFCASSPTTSGIMDTQYFGPGTRLTVL.

The chain carries TRBV2 and TRBJ2-2, with 9 bases fitting TRBD2. Unmatched junction bases numbered 7, after V lost 1 base and J lost 4 bases. CDR3 length: 17 residues. CDR1 SNHLY and CDR2 FYNNEI come from the germline V gene. CDR3 bases: TGTGCCAGCAGTGAAGGGGGGCTAGCGGGGTTCACCGGGGAGCTGTTTTTT. It translates to CASSEGGLAGFTGELFF. The whole variable domain, remainder taken from reference TRBV2 and TRBJ2-2, is EPEVTQTPSHQVTQMGQEVILRCVPISNHLYFYWYRQILGQKVEFLVSFYNNEISEKSEIFDDQFSVERPDGSNFTLKIRSTKLEDSAMYFCASSEGGLAGFTGELFFGEGSRLTVL.

The chain combines TRBV2 with TRBJ1-4, with 7 bases lining up with TRBD1. The germline CDR1 and CDR2 sequences are SNHLY and FYNNEI. Trimming cost V 6 bases and J 6 bases; bases outside gene matches: 10. The CDR3 extends over 15 amino acids. In DNA form, the CDR3 reads TGTGCCAGCAGAAGGGGGCCCGGGACAGATGAAAAACTGTTTTTT. Protein sequence: CASRRGPGTDEKLFF.

The rearrangement joins TRBV23-1 to TRBJ2-6, with 10 positions matching TRBD2. TRBV23-1 carries the ORF label, with uncertain function. CDR3 length: 18 residues. After removal of 3 bases from V and 0 bases from J, the junction contained 5 bases not matched to a gene. The CDR3 loop reads CASSHPSGGHSGANVLTF. CDR3 nucleotide sequence: TGCGCCAGCAGTCACCCTAGCGGGGGACACTCTGGGGCCAACGTCCTGACTTTC.

This clone was observed a handful of times. J is TRBJ1-6 and V is TRBV6-5; maybe TRBD1 (6 bases). V shed 5 bases and J shed 12 bases, with 14 bases lying between them. CDR1 is MNHEY, CDR2 SVGAGI, per germline. The CDR3 length is 13 residues. CDR3 coding DNA: TGTGCCAGCAGTACGACAGGATCGGGACCCCTCCACTTT. It yields the protein CASSTTGSGPLHF.

The V and J genes are TRBV28 and TRBJ1-2; D gene uncertain. The V and J ends lost 6 bases and 5 bases respectively, with 13 bases between them. The CDR3 is 13 residues long. Germline CDR1 and CDR2: MDHEN and SYDVKM. CDR3 sequence: CASSLVTAYGYTF. In nucleotides, the CDR3 is TGTGCCAGCAGCCTAGTAACAGCTTATGGCTACACCTTC.